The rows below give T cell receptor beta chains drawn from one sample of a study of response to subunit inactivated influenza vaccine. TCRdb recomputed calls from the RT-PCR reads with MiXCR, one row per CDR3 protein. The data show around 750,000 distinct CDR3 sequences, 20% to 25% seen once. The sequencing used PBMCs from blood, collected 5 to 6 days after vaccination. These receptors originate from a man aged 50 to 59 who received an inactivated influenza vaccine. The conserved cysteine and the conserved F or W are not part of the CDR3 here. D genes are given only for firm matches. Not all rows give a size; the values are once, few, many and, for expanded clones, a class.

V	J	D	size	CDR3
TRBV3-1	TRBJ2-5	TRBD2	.	ASSQGTSGYQETQY
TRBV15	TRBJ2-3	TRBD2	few	ATRGTTLNTQY
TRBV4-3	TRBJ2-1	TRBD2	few	ASSQELAEFSYNEQF
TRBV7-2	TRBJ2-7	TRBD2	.	ASSIRTSGTYEQY
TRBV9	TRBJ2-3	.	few	ASSATMGGGGQDTQY
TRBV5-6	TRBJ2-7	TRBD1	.	ASSLAVDRRAYEQY
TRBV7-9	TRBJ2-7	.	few	ASSLVSLASYEQY
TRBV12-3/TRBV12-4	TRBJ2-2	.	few	ASSTYTAGELF
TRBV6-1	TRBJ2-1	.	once	ASSGLGNLNEQF
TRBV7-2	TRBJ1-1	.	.	ASSYAIGRNTEAF
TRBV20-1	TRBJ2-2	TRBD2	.	SARDTGGTGELF
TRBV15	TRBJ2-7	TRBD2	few	ATSRESTGGLNEQY
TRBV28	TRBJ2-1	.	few	ASSLRDRLYNEQF
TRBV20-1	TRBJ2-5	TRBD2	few	SARNRASGGETQY
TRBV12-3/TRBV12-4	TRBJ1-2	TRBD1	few	ASRSTTGSYGYT
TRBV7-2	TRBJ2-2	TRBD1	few	ASSHRGRNTGELF
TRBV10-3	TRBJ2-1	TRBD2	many	ATRYSGVYNEQF
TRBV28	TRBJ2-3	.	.	ASSFTGTSTDTQY
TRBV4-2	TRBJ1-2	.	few	ASSYGSQEGGYT
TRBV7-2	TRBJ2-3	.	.	ASSPPGLYTQY
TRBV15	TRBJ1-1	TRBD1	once	ATSRDRQGTEAF
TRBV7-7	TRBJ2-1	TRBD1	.	ASSLSGQGGDEQF
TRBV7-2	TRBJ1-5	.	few	ASSLVAIGGQPQH
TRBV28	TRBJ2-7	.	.	ASSPTWDGYEQY
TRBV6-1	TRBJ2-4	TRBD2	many	ASGRGSGSPQY
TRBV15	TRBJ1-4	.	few	ATSSEPSEKLF
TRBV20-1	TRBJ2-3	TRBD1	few	SPMDRRRGLDTQY
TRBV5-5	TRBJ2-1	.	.	ASSSGEVGYNEQF
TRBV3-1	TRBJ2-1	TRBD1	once	ASNLRDRGPNEQF
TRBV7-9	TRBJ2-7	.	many	ASSPSGPSPYEQY
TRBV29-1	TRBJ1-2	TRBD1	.	SVPDLQGNYGYT
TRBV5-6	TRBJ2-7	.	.	ASSFGQFCEQY
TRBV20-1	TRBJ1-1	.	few	SAETGGWAEAF
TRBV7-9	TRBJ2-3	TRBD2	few	ASSSSGAII
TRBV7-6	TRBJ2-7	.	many	ASSLIPHEQY
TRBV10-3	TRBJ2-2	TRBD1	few	AIMDRGTGELF
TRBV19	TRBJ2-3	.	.	ASHAATSDTQY
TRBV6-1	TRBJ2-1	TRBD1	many	ASSPTRTGGYNEQF
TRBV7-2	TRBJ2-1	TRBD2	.	ASSSLAGSNEQF
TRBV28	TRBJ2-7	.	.	ASSSLYYEQY
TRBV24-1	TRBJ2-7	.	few	ATSDSRRSSYEQY
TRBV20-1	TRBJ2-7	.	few	SASPVSSYEQY
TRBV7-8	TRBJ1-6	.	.	ASSLGVGSAAYNSPLH
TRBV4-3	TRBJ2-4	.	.	ASSQDGSLVNIQY
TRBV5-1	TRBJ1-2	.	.	ASSLAPGTHEYGYT
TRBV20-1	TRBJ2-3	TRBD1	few	SANRQGRDTQY
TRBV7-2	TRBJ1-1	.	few	ASSRGRVTEAF
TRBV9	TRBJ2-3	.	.	ASSVGNSAYTDTQY
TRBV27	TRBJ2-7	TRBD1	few	ASSLSGGHARQY
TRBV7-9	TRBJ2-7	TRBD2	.	ASSLLNLAGVGEQY